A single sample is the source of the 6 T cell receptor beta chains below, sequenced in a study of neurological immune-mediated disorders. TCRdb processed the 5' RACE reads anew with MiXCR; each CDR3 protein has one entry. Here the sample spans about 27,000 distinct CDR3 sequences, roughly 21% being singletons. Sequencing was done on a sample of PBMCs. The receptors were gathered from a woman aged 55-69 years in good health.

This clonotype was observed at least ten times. CDR3 residues: CSARTSGGIYEQYF. CDR3 sequence (DNA): TGCAGTGCTAGGACTAGCGGGGGGATTTACGAGCAGTACTTC. The V and J genes are TRBV20-1 and TRBJ2-7, with TRBD2 identical over 13 bases. This CDR3 has 14 amino acids. The V segment lost 3 bases and the J segment 4 bases; nucleotides outside the gene matches: 3. The germline V gene encodes CDR1 DFQATT and CDR2 SNEGSKA (reference sequence).

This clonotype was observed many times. The CDR3 DNA is TGCGCCAGCAAACTAACAGGGGGCGAAAACACCATATATTTT. Translating it yields CASKLTGGENTIYF. The chain recombines TRBV5-1 with TRBJ1-3; 9 bases fit TRBD1. Germline-derived CDR1 and CDR2 are SGHRS and YFSETQ. Trimming removed 6 bases from V and 6 bases from J; junction bases left unmatched: 7. CDR3 size: 14 residues.

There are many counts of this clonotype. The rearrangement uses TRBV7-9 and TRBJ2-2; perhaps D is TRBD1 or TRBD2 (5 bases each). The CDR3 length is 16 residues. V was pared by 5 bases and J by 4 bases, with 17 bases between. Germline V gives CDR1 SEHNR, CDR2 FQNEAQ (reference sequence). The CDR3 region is CASSIGEQVLTGELFF. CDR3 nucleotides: TGTGCCAGCAGCATCGGGGAACAGGTTCTCACCGGGGAGCTGTTTTTT.

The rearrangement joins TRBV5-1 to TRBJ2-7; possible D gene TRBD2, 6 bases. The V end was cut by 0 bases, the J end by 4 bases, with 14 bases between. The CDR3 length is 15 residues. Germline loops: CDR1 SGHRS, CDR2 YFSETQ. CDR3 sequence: CASSLESGVPYEQYF. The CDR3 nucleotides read TGCGCCAGCAGCTTGGAGTCGGGGGTTCCATACGAGCAGTACTTC.

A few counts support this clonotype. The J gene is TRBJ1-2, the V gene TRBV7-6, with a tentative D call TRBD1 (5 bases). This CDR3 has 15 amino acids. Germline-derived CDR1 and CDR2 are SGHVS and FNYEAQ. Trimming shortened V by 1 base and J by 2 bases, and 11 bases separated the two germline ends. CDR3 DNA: TGTGCCAGCAGCTTAGAAACAGGACCAAACTATGGCTACACCTTC. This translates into CASSLETGPNYGYTF.

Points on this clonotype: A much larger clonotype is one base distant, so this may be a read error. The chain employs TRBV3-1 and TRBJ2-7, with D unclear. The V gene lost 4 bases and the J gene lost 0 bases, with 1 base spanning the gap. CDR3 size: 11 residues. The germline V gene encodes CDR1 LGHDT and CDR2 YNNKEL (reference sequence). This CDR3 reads CASSRSYEQYF. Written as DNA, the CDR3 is TGTGCCAGCAGCCGCTCCTACGAGCAGTACTTC.